The 2 T cell receptor beta chains below come from one sample, sequenced in a study of identifying expanded T cells in peripheral blood. The repertoire was sequenced with immunoSEQ multiplex PCR; TCRdb's copy has only in-frame clones and lacks some. This table has approximately 81,000 clones, about four fifths appearing once. The specimen was blood. These receptors came from a person aged 18 to 75 in good health.

V usage is TRBV7-9 and J usage is TRBJ1-1; no clear D. The CDR3 spans 13 residues. The germline gives CDR1 SEHNR, CDR2 FQNEAQ (reference sequence). Trimming left V 5 bases short and J 1 base short, with 8 bases between. CDR3 sequence (DNA): TGTGCCAGCAGCGTGACGGGGAACACTGAAGCTTTCTTT. This translates into CASSVTGNTEAFF. Full variable domain (missing parts from reference TRBV7-9 and TRBJ1-1): DTGVSQNPRHKITKRGQNVTFRCDPISEHNRLYWYRQTLGQGPEFLTYFQNEAQLEKSRLLSDRFSAERPKGSFSTLEIQRTEQGDSAMYLCASSVTGNTEAFFGQGTRLTVV.

The chain combines TRBV19 with TRBJ1-5; D perhaps matches TRBD1 (5 bases). Trimming left V 2 bases short and J 1 base short, with 9 bases between. The germline gives CDR1 LNHDA, CDR2 SQIVND (reference sequence). This CDR3 spans 15 amino acids. The CDR3 coding sequence is TGTGCCAGTAGTATACAGGGACGGAGCAATCAGCCCCAGCATTTT. Protein product: CASSIQGRSNQPQHF.